These T cell receptor beta chains were read from a single sample in a study of blood T cell repertoires in COVID-19. The table came from immunoSEQ multiplex PCR; TCRdb's copy has only in-frame clones and leaves some out. The sample lists roughly 350,000 clones, 88% occurring once. The sample taken for sequencing was peripheral blood. Receptors originate from a woman in her 70s with COVID-19, enrolled during active disease. The CDR3 runs from the conserved cysteine through the conserved F or W. D genes are given only for firm matches. The size field is filled for only some rows; it gives once, few, many or a size class.

clone_size j_call d_call v_call cdr3_aa cdr3_nt
. TRBJ2-5 . TRBV5-4 CASSLKGNRETQYF TGTGCCAGCAGCTTGAAGGGGAATCGGGAGACCCAGTACTTC
few TRBJ2-5 TRBD2 TRBV7-7 CASSHGGEPGGETQYF TGTGCCAGCAGCCACGGGGGAGAGCCGGGGGGAGAGACCCAGTACTTC
. TRBJ2-3 TRBD1 TRBV24-1 CATSEDRDMDTQYF TGTGCCACCAGTGAAGACAGGGACATGGATACGCAGTATTTT
. TRBJ1-2 . TRBV3-1/TRBV3-2 CASSQEAFRPRGRKGGYTF TGTGCCAGCAGCCAAGAAGCTTTTCGACCCAGGGGCAGGAAAGGTGGCTACACCTTC
. TRBJ1-2 TRBD1 TRBV4-1 CASSQEAGQLGYTF TGCGCCAGCAGCCAAGAGGCGGGACAGCTTGGCTACACCTTC
. TRBJ2-1 TRBD2 TRBV6-4 CASSAGGLAGEQFF TGTGCCAGCAGTGCTGGAGGACTAGCGGGTGAGCAGTTCTTC
. TRBJ1-4 . TRBV19 CASSQRGTNEKLFF TGTGCCAGTTCTCAAAGGGGGACCAATGAAAAACTGTTTTTT
. TRBJ2-3 TRBD1 TRBV24-1 CATSVMTGGPDTQYF TGTGCCACCAGTGTAATGACAGGGGGTCCCGATACGCAGTATTTT
. TRBJ2-5 . TRBV4-1 CASSQGTDPSVETQYF TGCGCCAGCAGCCAAGGGACAGACCCATCAGTAGAGACCCAGTACTTC
. TRBJ2-3 TRBD2 TRBV11-3 CASSLDGLAGDTQYF TGTGCCAGCAGCTTGGACGGGCTAGCGGGGGATACGCAGTATTTT
. TRBJ2-1 TRBD1 TRBV5-6 CASSLQGAHEQFF TGTGCCAGCAGCTTACAGGGGGCGCATGAGCAGTTCTTC
. TRBJ1-2 TRBD1 TRBV2 CASSDLGTAGVYGYTF TGTGCCAGCAGTGATTTGGGGACAGCTGGCGTCTATGGCTACACCTTC
. TRBJ1-6 TRBD1 TRBV7-8 CASSLMGQGHRSPLHF TGTGCCAGCAGCTTAATGGGACAGGGGCATCGATCACCCCTCCACTTT
. TRBJ2-4 TRBD1 TRBV27 CASTKWTGLAKNIQYF TGTGCCAGCACCAAATGGACAGGACTAGCCAAAAACATTCAGTACTTC
. TRBJ1-6 TRBD1 TRBV2 CASSVGDSFSYNSPLHF TGTGCCAGCAGTGTGGGGGACAGTTTCTCCTATAATTCACCCCTCCACTTT
. TRBJ2-5 . TRBV19 CASGQAPRETQYF TGTGCCAGTGGGCAGGCCCCGAGAGAGACCCAGTACTTC
. TRBJ2-7 . TRBV14 CASSLSGLHEQYF TGTGCCAGCAGCCTTTCAGGTCTCCACGAGCAGTACTTC
. TRBJ2-7 TRBD1 TRBV30 CAWSVQGAHEQYF TGTGCCTGGAGTGTACAGGGGGCGCATGAGCAGTACTTC
. TRBJ2-3 . TRBV7-9 CASSSQADTQYF TGTGCCAGCAGCTCCCAGGCAGATACGCAGTATTTT
. TRBJ1-1 . TRBV7-2 CASSFPGSVGAFF TGTGCCAGCAGCTTCCCAGGGTCGGTCGGGGCTTTCTTT
. TRBJ1-5 TRBD1 TRBV19 CASSQTPTGAASNQPQHF TGTGCCAGTTCCCAAACGCCGACAGGGGCCGCTAGCAATCAGCCCCAGCATTTT
. TRBJ2-7 . TRBV30 CAWSVSSLSYEQYF TGTGCCTGGAGTGTATCGTCCTTATCCTACGAGCAGTACTTC
. TRBJ1-2 . TRBV7-8 CASSRVATGFDNYGYTF TGTGCCAGCAGCCGAGTGGCTACGGGATTCGATAACTATGGCTACACCTTC
. TRBJ1-1 . TRBV6-5 CASSLLDRNTEAFF TGTGCCAGCAGCCTGTTGGACAGGAACACTGAAGCTTTCTTT
. TRBJ2-2 TRBD1 TRBV9 CASSVQGAKVTGELFF TGTGCCAGCAGCGTACAGGGGGCTAAGGTCACCGGGGAGCTGTTTTTT
. TRBJ1-2 . TRBV9 CASSVDQEGGVGYTF TGTGCCAGCAGCGTAGACCAGGAGGGAGGGGTTGGCTACACCTTC